Listed below are T cell receptor beta chains from one sample, sequenced in a study of blood T cell repertoires in COVID-19. Profiling relied on immunoSEQ multiplex PCR, and the TCRdb table lists in-frame clones only, not all of them. The repertoire holds about 130,000 clones, with approximately 86% as singletons. Input material: PBMCs or T cells enriched from blood (not recorded which). These receptors were obtained from a woman aged 45 to 65 who had recovered from COVID-19. CDR3s leave out the opening cysteine and the closing phenylalanine or tryptophan. Fields, in order: V gene, J gene, CDR3 protein.

>TRBV19|TRBJ1-1
ASSVPTAGGTEAF
>TRBV14|TRBJ1-1
ASSARTGGTEAF
>TRBV10-1|TRBJ2-2
ASSPDRLGTGELF
>TRBV27|TRBJ2-7
ASSTNRGLGYEQY
>TRBV29-1|TRBJ1-1
SVPRDRGFSEAF
>TRBV2|TRBJ2-7
ASSDDTAYEQY
>TRBV5-4|TRBJ1-2
ASSRDRGSYGYT
>TRBV5-5|TRBJ1-1
ASSLAGEGGEAF
>TRBV19|TRBJ1-2
ASSGQATGNYGYT
>TRBV5-1|TRBJ2-3
ASSLLASGAGGLADTQY
>TRBV19|TRBJ1-1
ASSIGQGKAMNTEAF
>TRBV2|TRBJ2-7
ASKVGEYEQY
>TRBV7-2|TRBJ1-1
ASRWSGNTEAF
>TRBV2|TRBJ2-1
ASLTGQNEQF
>TRBV10-3|TRBJ1-3
AISNNPTGGNTIY
>TRBV6-6|TRBJ2-5
ASSPDKTQY
>TRBV7-2|TRBJ1-4
ASQRATNEKLF
>TRBV6-5|TRBJ2-5
ASSSGGTSWETQY
>TRBV10-3|TRBJ2-7
AISESSGGANEQY
>TRBV5-4|TRBJ2-7
ASNRQGANEQY
>TRBV21-1|TRBJ2-7
ASSNHSVRTYEQY
>TRBV5-6|TRBJ2-1
ASSLEAGGLRSYNEQF
>TRBV29-1|TRBJ2-5
SVTGKETQY
>TRBV5-1|TRBJ1-5
ASSLDRGDQPQH
>TRBV6-5|TRBJ1-1
ASSQGGNTEAF
>TRBV3-1/TRBV3-2|TRBJ2-5
ASSQGGGAFGTQY
>TRBV4-1|TRBJ2-5
ASSRPRDRERETQY
>TRBV4-2|TRBJ1-4
ASSQLQRWGNEKLF
>TRBV7-6|TRBJ1-5
ASSPGVGGQPQH
>TRBV7-9|TRBJ1-2
ASTLDEGKRGYGYT
>TRBV5-1|TRBJ2-2
ASSLERGATGELF
>TRBV6-1|TRBJ2-2
ASSERTDNTGELF
>TRBV3-1/TRBV3-2|TRBJ1-1
ASSQEWNRPEAF
>TRBV5-1|TRBJ1-4
ASSLNTGGGEKLF
>TRBV5-1|TRBJ2-1
ASSLEGEGGNEQF
>TRBV15|TRBJ2-1
ATSRGTSGDLGNEQF
>TRBV24-1|TRBJ1-6
ATSDFQASISYNSPLH
>TRBV4-3|TRBJ2-1
ASSLGLAENEQF
>TRBV19|TRBJ1-1
ASSIQGAIGNTEAF
>TRBV3-1/TRBV3-2|TRBJ1-2
ASSQGQGGYGYT
>TRBV2|TRBJ1-5
ASSLQGAVQPQH
>TRBV19|TRBJ2-7
ASSPTDRAYEQY
>TRBV23-1|TRBJ2-1
ASSHPTPRQGPQF
>TRBV29-1|TRBJ1-4
SVSVAGDNEKLF
>TRBV19|TRBJ1-4
ASSPGTGFSEKLF
>TRBV29-1|TRBJ2-2
SVEDYSTGELF
>TRBV12-5|TRBJ2-7
ASAAPGTSRAYEQY
>TRBV27|TRBJ2-2
ASSFLGGELF